The 32 T cell receptor beta chains below were found in one sample sequenced in a study of OX40 agonist ivuxolimab in advanced cancers. The library was prepared using the immunoSEQ multiplex PCR assay. TCRdb provides this immuneACCESS table in a form limited to in-frame rearrangements. Some clones are lacking; in checked studies, under half of them reflect an unresolved V gene, and why the rest are absent is not known. The table for this sample lists approximately 25,000 clones; approximately 85% of them were counted only once. The top ten constitute almost 50% of the sample. The sample consisted of CD4+ or CD8+ T cells sorted from blood, taken in a trial of the OX40 agonist ivuxolimab. The receptors were gathered from an adult with an advanced solid tumor such as melanoma, head and neck, liver or kidney cancer.

V usage is TRBV9 and J usage is TRBJ2-7; TRBD2 is a possible D gene (6 bases). Germline CDR1 SGDLS, CDR2 YYNGEE. The V end lost 4 bases, the J end lost 5 bases, and 16 bases lay between the germline ends. CDR3 size: 14 residues. The CDR3 is CASSPAGTGDEQYF. The CDR3 region has the DNA TGTGCCAGCAGCCCCGCGGGAACGGGGGACGAGCAGTACTTC.

This rearrangement joins TRBV6-5 to TRBJ2-5; no clear D. The germline V gene encodes CDR1 MNHEY and CDR2 SVGAGI. CDR3 size: 11 residues. The ends were cut back, 1 base at V and 7 bases at J, with 4 bases in the middle. CDR3 amino acids: CASSYYGTQYF. In nucleotides, the CDR3 is TGTGCCAGCAGTTACTACGGGACCCAGTACTTC.

The J gene is TRBJ1-2, the V gene TRBV4-1, with TRBD1 as a possible D gene (5 bases). The CDR3 runs 15 residues. From germline, CDR1 is MGHRA and CDR2 YSYEKL. Trimming shortened V by 0 bases and J by 4 bases, and 12 bases separated the two germline ends. The CDR3 DNA is TGCGCCAGCAGCCAAGAGGGACGAGCCTCCTATGGCTACACCTTC. Protein product: CASSQEGRASYGYTF.

The V gene is TRBV27, the J gene TRBJ1-2; D uncertain. The V end lost 7 bases, the J end lost 4 bases, and 16 bases lay between the germline ends. The germline CDR1 and CDR2 sequences are MNHEY and SMNVEV (reference sequence). The CDR3 loop spans 14 amino acids. The DNA for the CDR3 is TGTGCCAGCACCCTCAACAGTGGTGCCTATGGCTACACCTTC. It yields the protein CASTLNSGAYGYTF.

CDR3 protein: CASRGYEQYF. The DNA for the CDR3 is TGTGCCAGCCGGGGCTACGAGCAGTACTTC. The chain is built from TRBV2 and TRBJ2-7, with D tentatively TRBD2 (5 bases). V lost 8 bases to trimming and J lost 3 bases, with 5 bases between them. The CDR3 consists of 10 residues. Germline-derived CDR1 and CDR2 are SNHLY and FYNNEI.

The sample holds one count of this clone. The rearrangement joins TRBV7-5 to TRBJ1-5; TRBD1, as called in the table, went unchecked against the DNA. TRBV7-5 is reported as a pseudogene. This CDR3 is 16 amino acids long. This chain's CDR3 is CARSFSLTGPNQPQHF. The DNA of the CDR3 is TGTGCCAGAAGCTTTTCCTTGACAGGACCTAATCAGCCCCAGCATTTT.

The sample holds one count of this clone. The chain joins TRBV4-1 to TRBJ2-5, with D maybe TRBD1 (6 bases). Germline V CDR1 and CDR2: MGHRA, YSYEKL. The CDR3 extends over 15 amino acids. With 4 bases removed from V and 4 bases from J, the gap between germline ends came to 16 bases. The chain's CDR3 is CASSRRQASGETQYF. The CDR3 DNA is TGCGCCAGCAGCCGTCGACAGGCCAGCGGAGAGACCCAGTACTTC.

The chain is built from TRBV5-1 and TRBJ2-7; TRBD1 matches 7 bases. The CDR3 extends over 15 amino acids. With V trimmed by 0 bases and J by 2 bases, 5 bases remained unmatched. Germline values: CDR1 SGHRS, CDR2 YFSETQ. CDR3 sequence: CASSLETGNPYEQYF. As DNA, the CDR3 is TGCGCCAGCAGCTTGGAGACAGGGAACCCCTACGAGCAGTACTTC.

The gene calls are TRBV4-3 and TRBJ1-2; 8 positions match TRBD1. There are 16 residues in the CDR3. Germline V lookup: CDR1 LGHNA, CDR2 YSLEER. V was pared by 2 bases and J by 2 bases, with 7 bases of the junction left unmatched. CDR3 DNA sequence: TGCGCCAGCAGCCAACTTTCCGACAGGGGAAACTATGGCTACACCTTC. It yields the protein CASSQLSDRGNYGYTF.

The chain employs TRBV6-5 and TRBJ1-1; D ambiguous. Germline V gene data show CDR1 as MNHEY and CDR2 as SVGAGI. The CDR3 runs to 13 residues. V shed 2 bases and J shed 7 bases, with 11 bases lying between them. CDR3 residues: CASSYTGKDEAFF. DNA for the CDR3: TGTGCCAGCAGTTACACGGGCAAGGATGAAGCTTTCTTT.

The rearrangement joins TRBV29-1 to TRBJ2-1, with 11 bases lining up with TRBD2. The germline CDR1 and CDR2 sequences are SQVTM and ANQGSEA. The CDR3 sequence is 13 residues long. J lost 9 bases, V lost 6 bases, and 7 bases had no gene match. Here the CDR3 reads CSVGSGGASEQFF. For the CDR3, the DNA is TGCAGCGTCGGTAGCGGGGGGGCCAGTGAGCAGTTCTTC.

This chain connects TRBV9 to TRBJ2-1, with a tentative D call TRBD2 (5 bases). V lost 3 bases and J 0 bases, leaving 13 bases between the germline ends. CDR1 SGDLS and CDR2 YYNGEE come from the germline V gene. CDR3 length equals 16 residues. The CDR3, as DNA: TGTGCCAGCAGCGAACAGACTGGGAGCTCCTACAATGAGCAGTTCTTC. This codes for CASSEQTGSSYNEQFF.

The rearrangement links TRBV7-9 to TRBJ2-5; 11 bases map to TRBD2. V lost 7 bases, J lost 0 bases, and 4 bases stayed unmatched. The CDR3 is 15 residues long. Germline V gene data show CDR1 as SEHNR and CDR2 as FQNEAQ (reference sequence). The chain's CDR3 is CASTRLAGNQETQYF. CDR3 coding DNA: TGTGCCAGCACCAGACTAGCGGGGAACCAAGAGACCCAGTACTTC.

The chain carries TRBV7-3 and TRBJ2-2, with D tentatively TRBD1 (6 bases). Germline lookup yields CDR1 SGHTA and CDR2 FQGTGA. The V end was cut by 5 bases, the J end by 6 bases, with 19 bases between. CDR3 length: 16 amino acids. CDR3 coding DNA: TGTGCCAGCAGCGAATCCAGGGGTGGATGGTCCGGGGAGCTGTTTTTT. Translation: CASSESRGGWSGELFF.

V gene TRBV5-1 combines with J gene TRBJ2-2; no reliable D call. CDR3 length: 11 amino acids. V lost 2 bases, J lost 5 bases, and 1 base lay in between. The V gene's germline CDR1 is SGHRS and CDR2 YFSETQ. CDR3 nucleotides: TGCGCCAGCAGCTTTACCGGGGAGCTGTTTTTT. It yields the protein CASSFTGELFF. The full variable domain, with the rest looked up from reference TRBV5-1 and TRBJ2-2, is KAGVTQTPRYLIKTRGQQVTLSCSPISGHRSVSWYQQTPGQGLQFLFEYFSETQRNKGNFPGRFSGRQFSNSRSEMNVSTLELGDSALYLCASSFTGELFFGEGSRLTVL.

The J gene is TRBJ2-7, the V gene TRBV6-5, with TRBD2 matching 7 bases. This CDR3 has 15 residues. Germline V CDR1 and CDR2: MNHEY, SVGAGI. V shed 2 bases and J 2 bases; nucleotides not matched to a gene: 6. The CDR3 here is CASSYLSGPTYEQYF. The CDR3 region has the DNA TGTGCCAGCAGTTACCTTAGCGGGCCCACCTACGAGCAGTACTTC.

This chain links TRBV27 with TRBJ2-5; D ambiguous. The CDR3 is made up of 11 amino acids. Between the trimmed V and J ends, which lost 3 bases and 4 bases, there was a span of 3 bases. Germline lookup yields CDR1 MNHEY and CDR2 SMNVEV (reference sequence). The CDR3 DNA follows: TGTGCCAGCAGTTTGGGAGAGACCCAGTACTTC. Protein sequence: CASSLGETQYF.

This rearrangement joins TRBV28 to TRBJ2-2, with D possibly matching TRBD1 (5 bases). Germline-derived CDR1 and CDR2 are MDHEN and SYDVKM. The CDR3 is 16 residues long. Trimming shortened V by 5 bases and J by 1 base, and 14 bases separated the two germline ends. CDR3 amino acids: CASSLFTGENTGELFF. CDR3 nucleotides: TGTGCCAGCAGTCTATTTACAGGAGAGAACACCGGGGAGCTGTTTTTT.

The chain is built from TRBV30 and TRBJ2-7; weak D call: TRBD2 (6 bases). Germline V CDR1 and CDR2: GTSNPN, SVGIG (reference sequence). CDR3 length: 13 amino acids. V lost 0 bases, J lost 3 bases, and 9 bases lay in between. The CDR3, as DNA: TGTGCCTGGAGTGTTGGCGGGGACTACGAGCAGTACTTC. This translates into CAWSVGGDYEQYF.

The J gene is TRBJ2-5, the V gene TRBV5-1, with D perhaps TRBD1 or TRBD2 (5 bases each). From germline, CDR1 is SGHRS and CDR2 YFSETQ. The CDR3 extends over 17 amino acids. V was pared by 5 bases and J by 4 bases, with 24 bases between. The CDR3 DNA sequence: TGCGCCAGCAGACCATCCTGGGACCTCAAGGGTAGAGAGACCCAGTACTTC. Its translation: CASRPSWDLKGRETQYF.

The chain combines TRBV11-2 with TRBJ1-1, with a weak D call TRBD1 (6 bases). In germline, CDR1 is SGHAT, CDR2 FQNNGV. The CDR3 loop spans 15 amino acids. V was cut by 5 bases and J by 6 bases, with 19 bases left in between. CDR3 region: CASSPGQFSNSEAFF. The DNA for the CDR3 is TGTGCCAGCAGCCCCGGACAGTTTAGTAACTCTGAAGCTTTCTTT.

This chain links TRBV7-2 with TRBJ2-7, with 12 bases fitting TRBD2. V trimming: 1 base; J trimming: 2 bases; junction bases outside the gene matches: 6. Germline-derived CDR1 and CDR2 are SGHTA and FQGNSA. The CDR3 is made up of 17 amino acids. CDR3 in DNA: TGTGCCAGCAGCTTAGAACGGGCTAGCGGGGGGGCCTACGAGCAGTACTTC. Translated: CASSLERASGGAYEQYF.

The chain recombines TRBV15 with TRBJ2-1; 9 bases match TRBD2. Looked up from germline, CDR1 is LNHNV and CDR2 is YYDKDF (reference sequence). The CDR3 totals 13 residues. With V trimmed by 11 bases and J by 10 bases, 12 bases remained unmatched. Written as DNA, the CDR3 is TGTGCCGCTGGAGGCGGGGGGGCTCAAGAGCAGTTCTTC. It translates to CAAGGGGAQEQFF.

This clone was recorded once. V and J are TRBV29-1 and TRBJ2-7; weak D call: TRBD1 (6 bases). The CDR3 consists of 12 residues. V was clipped by 6 bases and J by 3 bases, with 12 bases between them. Germline CDR1 is SQVTM and CDR2 is ANQGSEA. The CDR3 coding sequence is TGCAGCGTCGGAGGACAGAACTACGAGCAGTACTTC. Translation: CSVGGQNYEQYF.

The V gene is TRBV29-1, the J gene TRBJ1-4; D is perhaps TRBD1 (5 bases). Per germline, CDR1 SQVTM and CDR2 ANQGSEA. Trimming removed 1 base from V and 8 bases from J, with 14 bases in between. The CDR3 has 14 residues. CDR3 residues: CSVEGAGHGEKLFF. The CDR3 DNA is TGCAGCGTTGAAGGGGCAGGGCACGGCGAAAAACTGTTTTTT.

The CDR3 here is CASSVTPFYEQYF. CDR3 DNA sequence: TGTGCCAGCAGCGTAACTCCCTTCTACGAGCAGTACTTC. The chain employs TRBV9 and TRBJ2-7; D remains ambiguous. This CDR3 is built from 13 residues. Germline V CDR1 and CDR2: SGDLS, YYNGEE. V gave up 1 base and J gave up 3 bases, with 8 bases separating them.

This clone was observed a handful of times. The chain is built from TRBV10-2 and TRBJ1-1, with D possibly being TRBD1 (6 bases). The CDR3 covers 14 residues. Germline CDR1 is WSHSY and CDR2 is SAAADI. Deletions cut 7 bases from V and 0 bases from J, with 12 bases between. CDR3 amino acids: CASTEGQLNTEAFF. In DNA form, the CDR3 reads TGCGCCAGCACTGAAGGACAGTTGAACACTGAAGCTTTCTTT.

This chain uses TRBV11-2 with TRBJ2-5; D gene uncertain. With 1 base removed from V and 5 bases from J, the gap between germline ends came to 8 bases. The CDR3 is 13 amino acids. CDR1 SGHAT and CDR2 FQNNGV come from the germline V gene. The CDR3 here is CASSLGTGETQYF. In DNA form, the CDR3 reads TGTGCCAGCAGCTTAGGCACTGGGGAGACCCAGTACTTC. Complete variable domain (other parts from reference TRBV11-2 and TRBJ2-5): EAGVAQSPRYKIIEKRQSVAFWCNPISGHATLYWYQQILGQGPKLLIQFQNNGVVDDSQLPKDRFSAERLKGVDSTLKIQPAKLEDSAVYLCASSLGTGETQYFGPGTRLLVL.

The chain employs TRBV2 and TRBJ2-7, with D possibly TRBD2 on 6 matching bases. Germline V gene data show CDR1 as SNHLY and CDR2 as FYNNEI. The CDR3 length is 15 residues. The V end lost 8 bases, the J end lost 4 bases, and 21 bases lay between the germline ends. The CDR3, as DNA: TGTGCCAGCCGAAAACTAGCCCCAAACGCTTACGAGCAGTACTTC. Translation gives CASRKLAPNAYEQYF.

The V gene is TRBV27, the J gene TRBJ2-1, with unresolved D. The CDR3 is 11 residues long. With 4 bases removed from V and 8 bases from J, the gap between germline ends came to 6 bases. Germline lookup yields CDR1 MNHEY and CDR2 SMNVEV (reference sequence). The DNA for the CDR3 is TGTGCCAGCAGTTCTTCACATGAGCAGTTCTTC. This sequence encodes CASSSSHEQFF.

The CDR3 DNA is TGTGCCAGCAGTTTACTTTCCTCGGAGGGGGTTGATTCACCCCTCCACTTT. This translates into CASSLLSSEGVDSPLHF. The chain links TRBV27 to TRBJ1-6; TRBD1 might be the D (6 bases). The CDR3 runs to 17 residues. V was shortened by 2 bases and J by 8 bases, with 19 bases between the two germline ends. CDR1 MNHEY and CDR2 SMNVEV come from the germline V gene (reference sequence).

This chain connects TRBV6-1 to TRBJ2-1; TRBD2 agrees at 10 bases. Germline lookup yields CDR1 MNHNS and CDR2 SASEGT. V lost 0 bases, J lost 5 bases, and 4 bases stayed unmatched. The CDR3 totals 16 residues. In DNA, the CDR3 is TGTGCCAGCAGTGAAGCCTTACTAGCGGGGAACAATGAGCAGTTCTTC. Translation gives CASSEALLAGNNEQFF.